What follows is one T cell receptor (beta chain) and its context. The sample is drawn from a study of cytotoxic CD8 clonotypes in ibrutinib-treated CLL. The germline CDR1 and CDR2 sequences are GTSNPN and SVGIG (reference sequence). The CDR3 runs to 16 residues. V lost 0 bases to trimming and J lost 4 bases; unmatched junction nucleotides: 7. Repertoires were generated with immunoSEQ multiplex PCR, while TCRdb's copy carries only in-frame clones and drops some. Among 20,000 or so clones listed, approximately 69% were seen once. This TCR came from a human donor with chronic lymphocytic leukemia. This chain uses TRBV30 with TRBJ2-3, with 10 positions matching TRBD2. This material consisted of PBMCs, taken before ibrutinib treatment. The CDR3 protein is CAWSVASGRRSDTQYF. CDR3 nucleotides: TGTGCCTGGAGTGTAGCTAGCGGGAGAAGATCAGATACGCAGTATTTT.